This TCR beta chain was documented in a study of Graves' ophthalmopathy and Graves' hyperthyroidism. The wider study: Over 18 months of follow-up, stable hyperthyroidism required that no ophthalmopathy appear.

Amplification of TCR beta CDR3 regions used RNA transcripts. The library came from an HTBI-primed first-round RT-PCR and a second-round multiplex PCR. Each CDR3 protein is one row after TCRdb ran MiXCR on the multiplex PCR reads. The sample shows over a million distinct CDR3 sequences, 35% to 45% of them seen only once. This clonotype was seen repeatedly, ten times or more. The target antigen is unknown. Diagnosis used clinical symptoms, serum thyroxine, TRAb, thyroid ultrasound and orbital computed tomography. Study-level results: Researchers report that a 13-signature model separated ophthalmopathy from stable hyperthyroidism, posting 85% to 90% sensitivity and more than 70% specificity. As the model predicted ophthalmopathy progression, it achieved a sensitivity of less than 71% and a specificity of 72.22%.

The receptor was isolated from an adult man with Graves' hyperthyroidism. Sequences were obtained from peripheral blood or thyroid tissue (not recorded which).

The CDR3, as DNA: TGTGCCACCAAGGGGGTCAGAGGGGGCCCCGGGGAGCTGTTTTTT. Translated, it gives CATKGVRGGPGELFF. This rearrangement joins TRBV15 to TRBJ2-2; 7 nucleotides align to TRBD1. The V gene end was trimmed by 7 bases and the J gene end by 6 bases; junction bases not matched to a gene: 11. Germline V gene lookup returns CDR1 LNHNV and CDR2 YYDKDF (reference sequence). This CDR3 spans 15 amino acids.